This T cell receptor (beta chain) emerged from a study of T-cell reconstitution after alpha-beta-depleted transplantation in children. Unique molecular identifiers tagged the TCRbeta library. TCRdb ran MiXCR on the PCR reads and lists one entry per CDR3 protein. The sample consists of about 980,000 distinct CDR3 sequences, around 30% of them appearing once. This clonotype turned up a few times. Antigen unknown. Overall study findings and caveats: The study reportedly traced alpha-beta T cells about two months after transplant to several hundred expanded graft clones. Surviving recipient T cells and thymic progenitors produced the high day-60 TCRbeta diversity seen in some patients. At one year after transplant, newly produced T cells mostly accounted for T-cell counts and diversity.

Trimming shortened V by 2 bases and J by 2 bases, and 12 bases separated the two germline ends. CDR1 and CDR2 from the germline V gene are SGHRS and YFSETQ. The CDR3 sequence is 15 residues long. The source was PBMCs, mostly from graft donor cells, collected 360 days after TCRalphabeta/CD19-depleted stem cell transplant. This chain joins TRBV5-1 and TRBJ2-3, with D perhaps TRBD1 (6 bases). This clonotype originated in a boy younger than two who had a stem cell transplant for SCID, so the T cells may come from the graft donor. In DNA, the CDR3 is TGCGCCAGCAGCTTTAAGGGGGAAGTCACAGATACGCAGTATTTT. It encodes CASSFKGEVTDTQYF.